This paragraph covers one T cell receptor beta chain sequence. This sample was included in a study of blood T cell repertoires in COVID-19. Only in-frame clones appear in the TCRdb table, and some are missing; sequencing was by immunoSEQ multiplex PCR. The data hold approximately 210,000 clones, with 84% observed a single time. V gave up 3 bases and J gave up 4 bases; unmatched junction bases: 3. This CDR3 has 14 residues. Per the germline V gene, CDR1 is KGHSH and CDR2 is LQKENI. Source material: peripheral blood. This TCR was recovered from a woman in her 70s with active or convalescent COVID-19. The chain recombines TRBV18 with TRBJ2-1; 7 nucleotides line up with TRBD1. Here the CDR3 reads CASSPGTVYNEQFF. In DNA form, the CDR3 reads TGTGCCAGCTCACCGGGGACAGTATACAATGAGCAGTTCTTC.